The present T cell receptor (beta chain) was sequenced within a study of blood T cell repertoires in COVID-19. Across the whole study: Some COVID-19 samples were acute and others convalescent; all came from the United States, Italy and Spain.

The repertoire was sequenced with immunoSEQ multiplex PCR; TCRdb's copy has only in-frame clones and lacks some. In the table there are 150,000 to 200,000 clones, about 80% of which are singletons. The sequencing input was peripheral blood. This clonotype was sampled from a woman older than 75 with acute or convalescent COVID-19.

CDR3: CASSFSTASYEQYF. As DNA, the CDR3 is TGTGCCAGCAGTTTCTCCACAGCCTCCTACGAGCAGTACTTC. This sequence joins TRBV28 and TRBJ2-7; no definite D call. Germline V gene data show CDR1 as MDHEN and CDR2 as SYDVKM. This CDR3 is built from 14 residues. V was cut by 3 bases and J by 0 bases, with 9 bases left in between.